These T cell receptor beta chains were read from a single sample in a study of T cells in Graves' hyperthyroidism and ophthalmopathy. TCRdb called the multiplex PCR reads again in MiXCR, with one record for every CDR3 protein. The data hold more than 300,000 distinct CDR3 sequences, with less than 20% observed a single time. Sample: blood. Every receptor here comes from a young man with Graves' ophthalmopathy. CDR3s include the opening cysteine and the closing phenylalanine or tryptophan. The D gene is left open where the match is weak. Part of the rows lack a size; the others show once, few, many or a class for expanded clones.

clone size	V gene	J gene	D gene	CDR3 DNA	CDR3 protein
-	TRBV5-1	TRBJ1-1	-	TGCGCCAGCAGCTGGAGCAGGGCCGGAGGCACTGAAGCTTTCTTT	CASSWSRAGGTEAFF
many	TRBV27	TRBJ2-1	-	TGTGCCAGCAGCCCGACAGGTCCGACCTACAATGAGCAGTTCTTC	CASSPTGPTYNEQFF
few	TRBV29-1	TRBJ2-1	-	TGCAGCGGGGGGCGGGGTGAGCAGTTCTTC	CSGGRGEQFF
few	TRBV9	TRBJ1-2	TRBD1	TGTGCCAGCAGCGAGAACACAAAAACAGGGGAAAGTTCTTATGGCTACACCTTC	CASSENTKTGESSYGYTF
many	TRBV11-2	TRBJ2-1	TRBD2	TGTGCCAGCAGCTCGAGCCCGGGACTAGCTTCCAATGAGCAGTTCTTC	CASSSSPGLASNEQFF
many	TRBV5-1	TRBJ2-7	-	TGCGCCAGCCGTCGGGATCTCCTCTCCTACGAGCAGTACTTC	CASRRDLLSYEQYF
many	TRBV6-1	TRBJ1-2	TRBD1	TGTGCCAGCAGCACGGACAGGGGCGGGTATGGCTACACCTTC	CASSTDRGGYGYTF
-	TRBV24-1	TRBJ1-2	-	TGTGCCACCAGTGATTTGAGCAGGGCCTATGGCTACACCTTC	CATSDLSRAYGYTF
many	TRBV3-1	TRBJ1-4	TRBD1	TGTGCCAGCAGCCAGGACAGGATTGGGGCCCTTAATGAAAAACTGTTTTTT	CASSQDRIGALNEKLFF
many	TRBV24-1	TRBJ2-1	-	TGTGCCACCAGTGATTGGTTAGCGAGAGAGCAGTTCTTC	CATSDWLAREQFF
many	TRBV7-3	TRBJ2-5	TRBD1	TGTGCCAGCAGCCCAACAGGGGGCGAAGGGACCCAGTACTTC	CASSPTGGEGTQYF
many	TRBV5-1	TRBJ2-5	TRBD1	TGCGCCAGCAGCGGGGGACAGCCCGAGGCCCAGTACTTC	CASSGGQPEAQYF
-	TRBV7-9	TRBJ2-5	-	TGTGCCAGCAGCCCCGGGATGACCCAGCACTTC	CASSPGMTQHF
many	TRBV6-1	TRBJ1-1	TRBD1	TGTGCCAGCAGCGCCCCAGGGGGGGGCGCAGCTTTCTTT	CASSAPGGGAAFF
many	TRBV11-2	TRBJ2-5	-	TGTGCCAGCAGCCCCCCGGCGGAACAAGAGACCCAGTACTTC	CASSPPAEQETQYF
few	TRBV7-9	TRBJ2-7	-	TGTGCCAGCAGCTTATACTCCCAAGGGGACGAGCAGTACTTC	CASSLYSQGDEQYF
once	TRBV4-1	TRBJ1-5	-	TGCGCCAGCAGCCAAGAGGTAGTGGGGAATAGCAATCAGCCCCAGCATTTT	CASSQEVVGNSNQPQHF
few	TRBV14	TRBJ2-5	TRBD2	TGTGCCAGCAGCCAAGATCTCGCCGGGGGGGCCAGAAAGACCCAGTACTTC	CASSQDLAGGARKTQYF
-	TRBV19	TRBJ2-7	TRBD1	TGTGCCAGTAGTGCCCGGACAGGGGGCGTCGGCGAGCAGTACTTC	CASSARTGGVGEQYF
-	TRBV14	TRBJ1-2	-	TGTGCCAGCAGCCAAGGGTGGATGGATATCGGCTACATCTTC	CASSQGWMDIGYIF
-	TRBV9	TRBJ2-2	-	TGTGCCAGCAGCTCGGCGGGGAACACCGGGGAGCTGTTTTTT	CASSSAGNTGELFF
-	TRBV5-1	TRBJ2-7	-	TGCGCCAGCAGCTCCCGACAGGCGGGTTCCTACGAGCAGTACTTC	CASSSRQAGSYEQYF
-	TRBV20-1	TRBJ2-5	-	TGCAGTGCTAGAGATGCGAGGGAACCGTACCAAGAGACCCAGTACTTC	CSARDAREPYQETQYF
few	TRBV18	TRBJ2-2	-	TGTGCCAGCTCACCAGACTTACGCACCGGGGAGCTGTTTTTT	CASSPDLRTGELFF
many	TRBV2	TRBJ1-5	-	TGTGCCAGCAGCCCCGTTGGGGCTGGCAATCAGCCCCAGCATTTT	CASSPVGAGNQPQHF
-	TRBV12-3/TRBV12-4	TRBJ2-1	TRBD2	TGTGCCAGCAGGGAGGCGGGGGATGAGCAGTTCTTC	CASREAGDEQFF